This T cell receptor (beta chain) stems from a study of blood T cell repertoires in COVID-19 (dated by TCRdb to the early 2020s). About the full investigation: Samples covering the acute and convalescent phases of COVID-19 were provided by collaborators in the United States, Italy and Spain. The material from the prospective study consisted of cDNA or gDNA derived from T cells, B-cell-depleted T cells, or PBMCs. The dataset comprised deeply sampled blood TCRbeta repertoires from subjects exposed to, actively infected with, or recovered from COVID-19. The repertoires were released in a freely available public database intended as a resource for research on the immune response to SARS-CoV-2. Samples were obtained from the ongoing ImmuneRACE study (first 160 participants) and from 1,000 to 1,500 subjects provided by 6 global collaborators. A de-identified subject ID, COVID-19 status, age in years and sex were almost always included in the sample metadata. HLA class I and class II types, where available, came from metadata supplied by the sample provider rather than from assay-based typing.

Paper-wide results and their limitations: The amount of clinical and demographic metadata varied by source and participant and was provided uncurated.

TCRbeta CDR3 regions were amplified from genomic DNA by means of the immunoSEQ Assay, a bias-controlled multiplex PCR. Per the authors' processing: The number of nucleated cells in each sample was estimated by amplification of reference gene primers within the assay. To quantify the absolute abundance of each unique TCRbeta CDR3 rearrangement, sequence reads were collapsed and filtered. For each sample, productive Simpson clonality was calculated as the square root of Simpson's diversity index over productive rearrangements. TCRdb obtained this table from immuneACCESS and retained in-frame rearrangements with V and J assigned. These tables miss some clones; where compared with another copy, unresolved V genes account for less than half of the shortfall, and the remainder is unexplained. V, J and clone size derive from that table, while D and trimming were established from the DNA sequence. The sample table shows about 300,000 clones, and around 88% are seen once. The ten largest clones represent roughly 1.7% of the sample.

One collaborating source in Seattle enrolled patients while the patients were actively infected and followed the patients over time throughout the course of disease. Each collaborating institution followed its own protocols to collect whole blood in K2EDTA tubes. For TCRbeta analysis, collaborators shipped samples in one of three forms: frozen whole blood, isolated PBMCs, or DNA extracted from either of those sample types. Based on the germline V gene (reference sequence), the CDR1 and CDR2 sequences are LNHDA and SQIVND. V sheds 7 bases and J sheds 9 bases, leaving 16 bases between their ends. Inclusive of the bounding cysteine and phenylalanine, the CDR3 is 13 residues long. This entry keeps only the CDR3 DNA: 39 bases, framed from base 1. Concerning this clone: Its binding antigen is unknown. Base quality data are lacking; no much larger clone is found one base away.

Sequencing was performed on peripheral blood. The receptor was derived from a woman in her twenties or thirties with COVID-19, enrolled during active disease. The chain couples TRBV19 to TRBJ1-5; the D gene is perhaps TRBD1, on 5 matching bases. The DNA sequence is given as TGTGCCAGTAAGTTCGGGGGAACTCGGCCCCAGCATTTT. This gives the protein CASKFGGTRPQHF.